This T cell receptor beta chain is drawn from a study of T cells in tuberculosis (dated by TCRdb to 2016 to 2018). About the full investigation: To characterize T cells specific for the mycobacterial lipid antigen glucose monomycolate (GMM), the study used CD1B tetramers together with high-throughput TCR immunosequencing. In a South African clinical cohort, IGRA-negative adolescents, IGRA-positive adolescents with latent tuberculosis and adults with active tuberculosis were compared, with 9 to 10 people in each group. Active tuberculosis patient PBMC were archived before or within 7 days of starting standard anti-tuberculosis treatment.

The time point label, read with the paper, signifies: new active TB diagnosis, blood taken before or within 7 days of starting treatment. Active tuberculosis patients were HIV-seronegative South African adults aged 18 years or older with a new diagnosis. Confirmation of active tuberculosis was based on positive sputum smear microscopy and/or a positive M. tuberculosis culture. Immunosequencing of unsorted cryopreserved PBMC covered, on average, around 91,000 T cells per clinical donor. What the research found in general, with its limitations: Clinical samples were chosen by availability of cryopreserved specimens, and active tuberculosis cases were adults while controls were adolescents. A classifier using the diverse GMM-specific repertoire reached roughly 87% accuracy (AUROC around 0.91), compared with 70% to 75% accuracy using GEM motif frequencies. The smaller NN-distances were partly driven by shorter CDR3-alpha lengths in active tuberculosis patients, and the difference for TCR-beta did not reach statistical significance. Smaller mean NN-distances to GMM-specific TCRs were observed in active tuberculosis TCR-alpha repertoires than in IGRA-negative controls, suggesting clonal expansion of GMM-specific TCRs.

For this clone: It has no known antigen specificity. No much larger clone exists at a distance of one base, and base qualities are not known.

From the germline V gene, CDR1 is SGHDT and CDR2 is YYEEEE. V is pared back by 7 bases and J by 0 bases, with 11 bases lying between the germline termini. The cysteine opens and the phenylalanine closes a CDR3 of 13 amino acids. Kept here is only the CDR3 DNA, which spans 39 bases and is read in frame from base 1. TCR libraries were generated with the immunoSEQ multiplex PCR assay, using TCR-beta and/or TCR-alpha/delta assays for each sample. The amplified TCR libraries were sequenced using the Illumina high-throughput platform. The original methods were these. Clustering and dimensionality reduction were performed using pairwise TCRdist distances among GMM-specific receptors from ex vivo sorted or in vitro expanded T cells. Each clinical repertoire was scored by mean NN-distance, the average TCRdist to the nearest 10% of tetramer-positive reference sequences. GEM TCR motif frequency was calculated as the fraction of unique TCRs that matched known GEM sequences by V/J usage and CDR3 length. Linear discriminant analysis with leave-one-out cross-validation, implemented in scikit-learn, was used to classify active tuberculosis. Entries here come from immuneACCESS through TCRdb and include only in-frame sequences with V and J called. Some clones fail to appear in such tables; in the studies checked, an unresolved V gene covers under half of the shortfall, and the cause of the remainder is unknown. D and trimming were read from the DNA, whereas the V and J calls and clone size are those reported in that table. Here the sample has tens of thousands of clones; approximately 93% occur a single time. The ten most abundant clones make up about 4.5% of the sample.

Sequencing was performed on PBMCs, taken at tuberculosis diagnosis. The chain couples TRBV5-6 to TRBJ2-7; the D segment could be TRBD1, given 6 matching bases. The source is an adult with tuberculosis. The DNA sequence is TGTGCCAGCGGGCAGGGGTTCTCCTACGAGCAGTACTTC. It translates to CASGQGFSYEQYF.